The clone carrying this T cell receptor (beta chain) was seen a handful of times. No antigen is known for it. The assay was immunoSEQ multiplex PCR, and TCRdb's table has in-frame clones only and misses some. The data hold 60,000 or so clones, with about four fifths observed a single time. The V and J ends lost 5 bases and 5 bases respectively, with 16 bases between them. The CDR3 contains 14 residues. The germline CDR1 and CDR2 sequences are SEHNR and FQNEAQ (reference sequence). This entry is derived from a study of T cells in localized non-small cell lung cancer. Notes on the study in general: A median of approximately 50 of the top 100 tumor clones appeared in adjacent lung, which was paired and uninvolved. Only one tumor region was sequenced, so heterogeneity remains possible. Adjacent uninvolved lung had the highest clonality, suggesting focused antigen responses.

The receptor was derived from a man between 40 and 70 years old with stage II lung adenocarcinoma. Sequencing was performed on PBMCs, taken before any cancer treatment. The chain joins TRBV7-9 to TRBJ2-7; no definite D call. CDR3 region: CASSRWPDVHEQYF. CDR3 bases: TGTGCCAGCAGCCGCTGGCCGGACGTCCACGAGCAGTACTTC.